This TCR beta chain comes out of a study of T cells in Graves' hyperthyroidism and ophthalmopathy. Study details: Staff took peripheral blood when the initial diagnosis was made, before any treatment began. Study-level points and caveats: Patients with ophthalmopathy were separated from those with stable hyperthyroidism by a 13 V-J model. Most expanded thyroid clonotypes above 0.001 recurred in blood.

Researchers amplified the TCR beta CDR3 regions from RNA transcripts. With the HTBI primer set, the TCR CDR3 went through a first round of RT-PCR. In TCRdb, the multiplex PCR reads were re-called with MiXCR into one record per CDR3 protein. The table has a few hundred thousand distinct CDR3 sequences, approximately 15% seen once. Per germline, CDR1 SNHLY and CDR2 FYNNEI. The length of the CDR3 is 12 residues. This clonotype was found many times. Its antigen is unknown. An end of the junction differs from the germline gene, which may be a read error. Source material: blood. This TCR was recovered from an older woman with Graves' ophthalmopathy. The V and J genes are TRBV2 and TRBJ2-7; D is unresolved. CDR3 bases: TGCGCCAGCAGTGAGACGGGTTACGAGCAGTACTTC. This gives the protein CASSETGYEQYF.